This is a list of T cell receptor beta chains from one sample in a study of T cell responses to AZD1222 COVID-19 vaccine. TCRdb's table, derived via immunoSEQ multiplex PCR, lists solely in-frame clones and lacks some. The profile shows 100,000 to 150,000 clones, roughly nine tenths of them singletons. The specimen was peripheral blood, collected on day 0 of AZD1222 vaccination. The source is an adult in good health. Both conserved end residues are part of each CDR3. A D gene is named only where the DNA matches it firmly. Where a row states a size, it is once, few, many or the class of an expanded clone; other rows omit it.

CDR3aa: CASSYSRGREAFF; CDR3nt: TGTGCCAGCAGTTATTCCAGGGGAAGGGAAGCTTTCTTT; j_gene: TRBJ1-1; v_gene: TRBV6-5; d_gene: .; abundance: once
CDR3aa: CASSPPKANTGELFF; CDR3nt: TGTGCCAGCAGTCCCCCTAAAGCGAACACCGGGGAGCTGTTTTTT; j_gene: TRBJ2-2; v_gene: TRBV28; d_gene: .; abundance: few
CDR3aa: CASSLQAYGPQHF; CDR3nt: TGTGCCAGCAGCCTCCAAGCCTACGGGCCCCAGCATTTT; j_gene: TRBJ1-5; v_gene: TRBV14; d_gene: .; abundance: .
CDR3aa: CASSPSYEQYF; CDR3nt: TGTGCCAGCAGTCCCTCCTACGAGCAGTACTTC; j_gene: TRBJ2-7; v_gene: TRBV2; d_gene: .; abundance: .
CDR3aa: CAISGGISAGALYNEQFF; CDR3nt: TGTGCCATCAGTGGAGGAATATCAGCGGGGGCCCTGTACAATGAGCAGTTCTTC; j_gene: TRBJ2-1; v_gene: TRBV10-3; d_gene: TRBD2; abundance: few
CDR3aa: CASSPRTGDSPLHF; CDR3nt: TGTGCCAGCAGCCCTCGGACGGGAGATTCACCCCTCCACTTT; j_gene: TRBJ1-6; v_gene: TRBV3-1/TRBV3-2; d_gene: .; abundance: once
CDR3aa: CASSRSYTGELFF; CDR3nt: TGTGCCAGCAGCCGCAGTTACACCGGGGAGCTGTTTTTT; j_gene: TRBJ2-2; v_gene: TRBV5-5; d_gene: .; abundance: .
CDR3aa: CASGLGTSGSTDTQYF; CDR3nt: TGTGCTAGTGGCCTCGGGACTAGCGGGAGTACAGATACGCAGTATTTT; j_gene: TRBJ2-3; v_gene: TRBV12-5; d_gene: TRBD2; abundance: .
CDR3aa: CASSEGASYGYTF; CDR3nt: TGTGCCAGCAGTGAAGGGGCCTCCTATGGCTACACCTTC; j_gene: TRBJ1-2; v_gene: TRBV25-1; d_gene: .; abundance: .
CDR3aa: CATRNSLYSNQPQHF; CDR3nt: TGTGCCACCAGAAACAGCCTCTATAGCAATCAGCCCCAGCATTTT; j_gene: TRBJ1-5; v_gene: TRBV15; d_gene: .; abundance: few
CDR3aa: CASSLQETQYF; CDR3nt: TGTGCCAGCAGCCTACAAGAGACCCAGTACTTC; j_gene: TRBJ2-5; v_gene: TRBV3-1/TRBV3-2; d_gene: .; abundance: .
CDR3aa: CASSFGGGTNQPQHF; CDR3nt: TGTGCCAGCAGCTTCGGTGGGGGGACCAATCAGCCCCAGCATTTT; j_gene: TRBJ1-5; v_gene: TRBV5-6; d_gene: .; abundance: .
CDR3aa: CASSLTSGQPYEQYF; CDR3nt: TGTGCCAGCAGCTTGACTAGCGGGCAACCCTACGAGCAGTACTTC; j_gene: TRBJ2-7; v_gene: TRBV7-8; d_gene: TRBD2; abundance: .
CDR3aa: CASSLASGEAFF; CDR3nt: TGTGCCAGCAGCTTAGCTTCAGGGGAAGCTTTCTTT; j_gene: TRBJ1-1; v_gene: TRBV7-8; d_gene: .; abundance: few
CDR3aa: CASSLANGEAFF; CDR3nt: TGTGCCAGCAGCTTAGCGAATGGTGAAGCTTTCTTT; j_gene: TRBJ1-1; v_gene: TRBV7-9; d_gene: .; abundance: .
CDR3aa: CASSIGQLRGNQPQHF; CDR3nt: TGTGCCAGTAGTATCGGACAGCTCCGAGGCAATCAGCCCCAGCATTTT; j_gene: TRBJ1-5; v_gene: TRBV19; d_gene: .; abundance: few
CDR3aa: CASTLLGTVYEQYF; CDR3nt: TGTGCCAGCACCCTACTCGGGACAGTTTACGAGCAGTACTTC; j_gene: TRBJ2-7; v_gene: TRBV11-2; d_gene: TRBD1; abundance: .
CDR3aa: CAITPTGSPDEQYF; CDR3nt: TGTGCCATCACCCCGACAGGGTCCCCCGACGAGCAGTACTTC; j_gene: TRBJ2-7; v_gene: TRBV10-3; d_gene: TRBD1; abundance: .
CDR3aa: CATRLGGTNEKLFF; CDR3nt: TGTGCCACCCGCCTTGGGGGGACTAATGAAAAACTGTTTTTT; j_gene: TRBJ1-4; v_gene: TRBV28; d_gene: .; abundance: .
CDR3aa: CASSEDRVLTNEKLFF; CDR3nt: TGCGCCAGCAGCGAGGACAGGGTCCTCACTAATGAAAAACTGTTTTTT; j_gene: TRBJ1-4; v_gene: TRBV5-1; d_gene: TRBD1; abundance: .
CDR3aa: CASIRASEAFF; CDR3nt: TGTGCCAGCATCAGGGCCTCTGAAGCTTTCTTT; j_gene: TRBJ1-1; v_gene: TRBV6-5; d_gene: .; abundance: .
CDR3aa: CATGSPGASSLNTEAFF; CDR3nt: TGTGCCACAGGGAGCCCAGGGGCCTCCTCTTTGAACACTGAAGCTTTCTTT; j_gene: TRBJ1-1; v_gene: TRBV15; d_gene: .; abundance: .
CDR3aa: CASSWDTGTDTQYF; CDR3nt: TGTGCCAGCAGTTGGGACACCGGCACAGATACGCAGTATTTT; j_gene: TRBJ2-3; v_gene: TRBV2; d_gene: .; abundance: .
CDR3aa: CAISVTSGGNNEQFF; CDR3nt: TGTGCCATCAGTGTGACTAGCGGGGGGAACAATGAGCAGTTCTTC; j_gene: TRBJ2-1; v_gene: TRBV10-3; d_gene: TRBD2; abundance: .
CDR3aa: CATSDFGRGEAGELFF; CDR3nt: TGTGCCACCAGTGATTTTGGCAGGGGGGAGGCCGGGGAGCTGTTTTTT; j_gene: TRBJ2-2; v_gene: TRBV24-1; d_gene: .; abundance: .
CDR3aa: CASSSPLRRVQETQYF; CDR3nt: TGTGCCAGCAGCTCGCCCTTAAGGCGGGTCCAAGAGACCCAGTACTTC; j_gene: TRBJ2-5; v_gene: TRBV5-6; d_gene: .; abundance: .
CDR3aa: CASSLLGLSNQPQHF; CDR3nt: TGCGCCAGCAGCTTGCTTGGACTTAGCAATCAGCCCCAGCATTTT; j_gene: TRBJ1-5; v_gene: TRBV5-1; d_gene: .; abundance: .
CDR3aa: CASSLGPGDTQYF; CDR3nt: TGTGCCAGCAGCTTGGGCCCAGGGGATACGCAGTATTTT; j_gene: TRBJ2-3; v_gene: TRBV9; d_gene: .; abundance: .
CDR3aa: CASSQTLALGNEKLFF; CDR3nt: TGCGCCAGCAGCCAAACTTTAGCACTGGGGAATGAAAAACTGTTTTTT; j_gene: TRBJ1-4; v_gene: TRBV5-1; d_gene: .; abundance: .
CDR3aa: CASSSLGPNTEAFF; CDR3nt: TGTGCCAGCAGCTCCCTGGGACCCAACACTGAAGCTTTCTTT; j_gene: TRBJ1-1; v_gene: TRBV7-3; d_gene: .; abundance: .
CDR3aa: CASGAGRTEAFF; CDR3nt: TGTGCCAGCGGGGCAGGGAGGACTGAAGCTTTCTTT; j_gene: TRBJ1-1; v_gene: TRBV9; d_gene: .; abundance: .
CDR3aa: CASSLAIKLGHTEAFF; CDR3nt: TGTGCCAGCAGCTTAGCCATAAAACTGGGGCACACTGAAGCTTTCTTT; j_gene: TRBJ1-1; v_gene: TRBV7-8; d_gene: .; abundance: .
CDR3aa: CASSQDGATGTLGANVLTF; CDR3nt: TGCGCCAGCAGCCAAGACGGGGCAACAGGGACCCTAGGGGCCAACGTCCTGACTTTC; j_gene: TRBJ2-6; v_gene: TRBV4-3; d_gene: .; abundance: .
CDR3aa: CASGRLAGAETQYF; CDR3nt: TGTGCCAGCGGTAGACTAGCGGGGGCAGAGACCCAGTACTTC; j_gene: TRBJ2-5; v_gene: TRBV2; d_gene: TRBD2; abundance: .
CDR3aa: CASSYGELNDEQYF; CDR3nt: TGTGCCAGCAGTTATGGGGAACTGAACGACGAGCAGTACTTC; j_gene: TRBJ2-7; v_gene: TRBV6-2/TRBV6-3; d_gene: .; abundance: .
CDR3aa: CASSLSLAGSYNEQFF; CDR3nt: TGTGCCAGCAGCTTATCGCTAGCGGGGTCCTACAATGAGCAGTTCTTC; j_gene: TRBJ2-1; v_gene: TRBV7-9; d_gene: TRBD2; abundance: .
CDR3aa: CASSPTELAGVTNEQFF; CDR3nt: TGCGCCAGCAGCCCAACCGAATTAGCGGGGGTGACCAATGAGCAGTTCTTC; j_gene: TRBJ2-1; v_gene: TRBV5-1; d_gene: TRBD2; abundance: once
CDR3aa: CASTPLLPRGSPRNTEAFF; CDR3nt: TGTGCCAGCACCCCATTACTCCCCAGGGGGTCTCCACGGAACACTGAAGCTTTCTTT; j_gene: TRBJ1-1; v_gene: TRBV6-2/TRBV6-3; d_gene: TRBD1; abundance: .
CDR3aa: CASSLSAYEQYF; CDR3nt: TGTGCCAGCAGCCTTAGCGCCTACGAGCAGTACTTC; j_gene: TRBJ2-7; v_gene: TRBV3-1/TRBV3-2; d_gene: .; abundance: once
CDR3aa: CASSQDHRQVEAFF; CDR3nt: TGCGCCAGCAGCCAAGATCACAGACAGGTTGAAGCTTTCTTT; j_gene: TRBJ1-1; v_gene: TRBV4-1; d_gene: .; abundance: medium-sized
CDR3aa: CASSIDRYYGYTF; CDR3nt: TGTGCCAGTAGTATCGACAGGTACTATGGCTACACCTTC; j_gene: TRBJ1-2; v_gene: TRBV19; d_gene: .; abundance: once
CDR3aa: CASSLGARLELFF; CDR3nt: TGTGCCAGCAGCTTAGGAGCGCGTTTGGAGCTGTTTTTT; j_gene: TRBJ2-2; v_gene: TRBV7-2; d_gene: .; abundance: once
CDR3aa: CASSLRRSEPPSF; CDR3nt: TGTGCCAGCAGCTTAAGGCGGAGTGAACCCCCATCCTTC; j_gene: TRBJ1-2; v_gene: TRBV7-2; d_gene: .; abundance: .
CDR3aa: CASSLWEETQYF; CDR3nt: TGTGCCAGCAGTTTATGGGAAGAGACCCAGTACTTC; j_gene: TRBJ2-5; v_gene: TRBV28; d_gene: .; abundance: .
CDR3aa: CASSQDWISPLHF; CDR3nt: TGCGCCAGCAGCCAAGATTGGATTTCACCCCTCCACTTT; j_gene: TRBJ1-6; v_gene: TRBV4-1; d_gene: .; abundance: .
CDR3aa: CASSSEGPPGSGGYTF; CDR3nt: TGCGCCAGCAGCTCGGAAGGTCCACCAGGGTCAGGAGGCTACACCTTC; j_gene: TRBJ1-2; v_gene: TRBV5-1; d_gene: .; abundance: .
CDR3aa: CASSLFGGGRIITDTQYF; CDR3nt: TGTGCCAGCAGTTTATTTGGGGGAGGGAGAATAATCACAGATACGCAGTATTTT; j_gene: TRBJ2-3; v_gene: TRBV27; d_gene: TRBD2; abundance: .
CDR3aa: CASSPASSGGVTQYF; CDR3nt: TGTGCCAGCAGCCCGGCGTCTAGCGGGGGGGTGACCCAGTACTTC; j_gene: TRBJ2-5; v_gene: TRBV7-8; d_gene: TRBD2; abundance: .
CDR3aa: CASSSSRGGSYEQYF; CDR3nt: TGTGCCAGCAGTTCTTCCCGCGGGGGTTCCTACGAGCAGTACTTC; j_gene: TRBJ2-7; v_gene: TRBV6-5; d_gene: TRBD2; abundance: .
CDR3aa: CASSLTAQGKLFF; CDR3nt: TGTGCCAGCAGTCTGACCGCGCAAGGGAAACTGTTTTTT; j_gene: TRBJ1-4; v_gene: TRBV12-3/TRBV12-4; d_gene: .; abundance: .
CDR3aa: CASGRQGAGYNEQFF; CDR3nt: TGTGCCAGCGGTAGACAGGGGGCCGGATACAATGAGCAGTTCTTC; j_gene: TRBJ2-1; v_gene: TRBV28; d_gene: TRBD1; abundance: .
CDR3aa: CASTQGLRVREQYF; CDR3nt: TGTGCCAGCACACAGGGGTTGAGAGTCCGCGAGCAGTACTTC; j_gene: TRBJ2-7; v_gene: TRBV10-3; d_gene: TRBD1; abundance: .
CDR3aa: CASSVLHDSRYGYTF; CDR3nt: TGTGCCAGCAGTGTACTCCACGACAGCCGTTATGGCTACACCTTC; j_gene: TRBJ1-2; v_gene: TRBV6-4; d_gene: .; abundance: .
CDR3aa: CASSRSRPDTIYF; CDR3nt: TGTGCCAGCAGCCGCAGCCGTCCGGACACCATATATTTT; j_gene: TRBJ1-3; v_gene: TRBV7-2; d_gene: .; abundance: few
CDR3aa: CASSFHRDRGEKLFF; CDR3nt: TGTGCCAGCAGCTTCCACAGGGATAGAGGGGAAAAACTGTTTTTT; j_gene: TRBJ1-4; v_gene: TRBV7-9; d_gene: .; abundance: .
CDR3aa: CASSRTRDQANEQFF; CDR3nt: TGTGCCAGCAGCAGAACCCGGGACCAAGCGAATGAGCAGTTCTTC; j_gene: TRBJ2-1; v_gene: TRBV7-2; d_gene: .; abundance: .